The T cell receptor beta chain under discussion was sequenced for a study of CD8 T cells in Susac syndrome. RNA was extracted with the RNeasy kit, and a quantity of 0.5 to 1 ug was reverse transcribed using random hexamers. MiXCR was run by TCRdb on the immunoSEQ multiplex PCR reads, yielding one entry per CDR3 protein. The table includes about 400,000 distinct CDR3 sequences, more than 80% detected once. The CDR3 has 13 residues. V trimming: 1 base; J trimming: 8 bases; junction bases outside the gene matches: 6. Germline CDR1 GTSNPN, CDR2 SVGIG (reference sequence). Sequenced input: CD8+ T cells from PBMCs. This chain uses TRBV30 with TRBJ1-2; the match to TRBD1 covers 8 bases. This clonotype was sampled from a human donor with multiple sclerosis. The CDR3 here is CAWSEVRGLGYTF. DNA for the CDR3: TGTGCCTGGAGTGAAGTCAGGGGGCTGGGCTACACCTTC.